This record looks at one TCR beta chain sequence and its context. Its antigen is not yet known. Base quality data are lacking; no much larger clone is found one base away. This specimen comes from a study of cytomegalovirus exposure and HLA in healthy donors (dated by TCRdb to the late 2010s). Background for the entire study: In an earlier analysis of 587 of the donors, less than 350 Gb of sequence data and 90 million to 120 million unique TCR beta sequences from 150 million to 200 million T cells were reported. In a later analysis, previously published TCR beta repertoires from 600 to 850 donors were re-analyzed and high-resolution HLA genotyping was added so that TCR occurrence patterns could be studied. Roughly 300 gigabases of sequencing data and some 85 million unique TCR sequences were included in an early release covering 550 to 800 HLA-typed donors. Among the roughly 400 genotyped donors, under 90% belonged to the genetic ancestry cluster associated with self-reported Caucasian donors. Roughly 5 DR-DQ haplotypes were handled as single units for association and clustering, since linkage in the cohort was strong. Donor age, sex, ethnicity and CMV serostatus were compiled together with the repertoire data. The T cell repertoires of roughly 660 subjects were profiled by immunosequencing and related to cytomegalovirus serostatus. The aim of the study was to test whether cataloging public T cell receptors could identify signatures of past pathogen exposure. Along with the roughly 710-subject first cohort, a separate validation cohort of roughly 110 different subjects was used. A later genetic analysis used genome-wide SNP genotypes for about three fifths of the 666 donors, treating that subset as a discovery cohort. HLA typing included class I and class II loci at four-digit resolution. Typing coverage varied by locus: about 620-630 donors for A, B, C, DRB1 and DQB1; roughly 510 for DQA1; about 570 for DPA1; around 490 for DPB1. All discovery cohort repertoires had been generated on a single sequencing platform. In an earlier analysis of about 590 of the donors, high-throughput TCR beta sequencing was used to judge whether each TCR beta V gene segment behaved as functional or pseudogenic. Across some 400 genotyped donors of the cohort, an average of roughly 200,000 unique TCR beta nucleotide sequences per donor were sequenced, and around 20% of those sequences were non-productive. The study combined high-throughput TCR immunosequencing, statistical association of individual TCRs with disease status, and machine learning to predict cytomegalovirus infection status. Rather than drawing on any new phenotypic data, the later analysis identified candidate immune exposures from TCR beta sequences and the way those sequences occurred across donors. The full study reports these points: The classifier was reported to diagnose cytomegalovirus status with high specificity and sensitivity in both the original cohort and the validation cohort. Correlated functional status among segregating V segments might reflect linkage disequilibrium, but an unknown experimental factor could not be ruled out. In a later analysis, most CMV-associated TCR beta chains were found to appear HLA-restricted, with HLA associations seemingly driven largely by CMV exposure. Only TCR beta chains were sequenced in this cohort, and the absence of alpha or paired-chain data limited detectable features. Three of the identified cytomegalovirus-associated TCR beta chains were confirmed in vitro to be specific for cytomegalovirus antigens. Compared with equally common non-associated chains, HLA-associated TCR beta chains in a later analysis were more clonally expanded and had lower generation probabilities. The sequencing pipeline was judged likely to have produced a cluster of highly shared sequence variants as a technical artifact. In a later genetic analysis, a missense DCLRE1C variant was associated with V-gene and J-gene trimming of TCR beta chains, and the association was replicated in an independent cohort. Assigning TCR associations to individual alleles was difficult when HLA alleles, especially DR and DQ, strongly co-occurred. For the cohort, immune exposure information was limited to CMV serostatus. Most TCR sequences were seen in very few donors, while some public TCRs were found in many individuals. A later genetic analysis reported fewer N-insertions in productive TCRs among donors in an Asian-associated ancestry cluster than the approximately 670-donor mean. The study gave a list of 150 to 200 TCR beta chains associated with cytomegalovirus. Because HLA typing was missing for some donors at each locus, association tests included only the typed subset. According to a later analysis, TCR association rates differed among HLA loci, with DRB1 alleles showing the most associated TCRs and HLA-C alleles showing the fewest. Broadly in line with IMGT annotations, most TCR beta V segments showed up in productive rearrangements about 90% or about 30% of the time in an earlier analysis of several hundred of the donors. Roughly uniform sequencing depth across donors was assumed in presence/absence analyses, although this assumption may not hold. The 87-base-pair reads could not distinguish some IMGT-functional V segments, including TRBV6-2 and TRBV6-3, so those segments were excluded. A further reported finding was that TCR beta sequences accurately predicted the HLA-A and HLA-B alleles for most subjects in the first cohort. Because counts were too low, about 18 rarely observed V segments, including chromosome 9 orphons, were left out of the earlier analysis of 587 of the donors. In a later analysis, several top co-occurrence clusters were reported to appear linked to parvovirus B19, influenza, CMV and Epstein-Barr virus. In a later analysis, more than 15,000 TCR beta sequences were associated with specific HLA alleles at a false discovery rate of 0.05. According to the authors, the approach could potentially be generalized to other disease states and immunological phenotypes.

The germline V gene sets CDR1 to SGHNT and CDR2 to YENEEA. Its CDR3 holds 14 amino acids, cysteine through phenylalanine. Of the read, only the CDR3 DNA is kept; its 42 bases are in frame from base 1. V and J lose 1 base and 8 bases, and a span of 12 bases separates them. To prepare the library, the immunoSEQ multiplex PCR assay was applied. The multiplex PCR relied on a mix of 60 forward primers for TCR Vbeta segments and 13 reverse primers for TCR Jbeta segments. A multiplex PCR assay on genomic DNA amplified the CDR3 region of rearranged TCR beta genes. Amplified TCR beta libraries were sequenced as 87-base-pair reads on the Illumina HiSeq System. The paper's data handling went like this. A later analysis tallied around 80 million unique TCR beta chains across the approximately 670 repertoires, and about 10 million of those chains were shared by two or more donors. To remove PCR and sequencing errors, raw reads were error-corrected and collapsed into unique sequences using a nearest-neighbor algorithm that merged closely related sequences. Alignment of CDR3 sequences to IMGT reference sequences was used to assign V, D and J gene segments. For a sequence to be retained, a match of at least six nucleotides to both a V gene segment and a J gene segment was required. Rearrangements were called productive when the CDR3 lacked stop codons and stayed in frame with V and J; all others were non-productive. CDR3 was defined according to IMGT convention as the region running from the second conserved V-encoded cysteine to the conserved J-encoded phenylalanine. The earlier analysis of 500 to 650 of the donors excluded any sequence lacking an unambiguous match to a single V gene segment. An earlier analysis of approximately 590 of the donors classified V segments as functional when productive rearrangements were above 56.7% and as segregating when the standard deviation between donors was above 5%. A statistical classification framework was built to diagnose cytomegalovirus status from the catalog of TCR beta chain sequences. A later analysis assigned V and J genes by comparing TCR nucleotide sequences with IMGT/GENE-DB human TR gene sequences. Using the TCRdist pipeline, a later analysis assigned CDR3 sequences along with most-parsimonious VDJ recombination scenarios. In a later analysis, each TCR beta chain was defined by its CDR3 amino acid sequence together with its V-gene family, and reads lacking a unique V-gene family were excluded. A later analysis removed 550 to 700 highly shared, low-generation-probability nucleotide sequences to deal with suspected cross-contamination and a sequencing artifact. In a later analysis, a clonal expansion index was calculated for each public chain from normalized within-repertoire ranks of inferred template counts. In a later analysis, generation probabilities were computed with a VDJ recombination model fitted to out-of-frame rearrangements, and the resulting probabilities were checked against IGoR. A later analysis scored TCR-TCR, TCR-HLA and TCR-CMV co-occurrence with hypergeometric tests, applying a repertoire-size bias correction to TCR pairs. To estimate false discovery rates, a later analysis permuted the HLA or CMV assignments 20 times. In a later analysis, co-occurring TCRs were grouped using DBSCAN, with TCRdist sequence similarity added in when clustering inside HLA-allele-positive subsets. Repertoires with fewer than 30,000 or more than 120,000 public chains were left out of co-occurrence clustering, as were about 5 repertoires with anomalous nucleotide sharing. TCRdb holds this immuneACCESS table with in-frame rearrangements only. Some clones are missing; in checked studies, unresolved V genes explain under half, and the rest has no known cause. V and J calls plus clone size are reproduced from that table; the DNA served to infer D and trimming. This sample is represented by 150,000 to 180,000 clones; 70% to 80% of them were singletons. The biggest ten clones account for roughly 13% of the sample.

In total, approximately 690 healthy bone marrow donors made up the cohort. Cohort members were all nominally healthy when sampled, although unrecorded immune exposures were likely present. The donor was CMV seropositive and was included in the group of 300 or so seropositive cohort members. Each donor provided a peripheral blood sample, and peripheral blood mononuclear cells were used for TCR beta sequencing. The Qiagen DNeasy Blood Extraction Kit was used to extract genomic DNA from the blood cell samples. The sequence joins TRBV11-3 to TRBJ2-1; no confident D gene assignment can be made. The source is a man aged 30-40 years in good health and CMV-seropositive. Specimen: PBMCs. The CDR3 amino acid sequence is: CASSLATRRDEQFF. The sequenced DNA: TGTGCCAGCAGCTTAGCGACCCGACGGGATGAGCAGTTCTTC.